The clone carrying this T cell receptor beta chain has just a few counts. The target antigen is unknown. Mouse names are used for the genes. Read data end 1 residue before the CDR3 end; the end is taken from the germline J gene. Germline CDR1 SGHSA, CDR2 FRNQAP. This CDR3 contains 15 residues. V shed 5 bases and J 7 bases; nucleotides not matched to a gene: 4. This sample was taken from a study of tissue T cells after allogeneic stem cell transplantation. The time point here: mouse harvest day 7 after allogeneic transplant. Mouse grafts combined 10^7 T-cell-depleted bone marrow cells with 10^6 splenic CD5+ T cells. Mice had MHC-mismatched B6 into BALB/c GVHD, sampled day 7 or 14. Here immunoSEQ multiplex PCR was the method, and the copy in TCRdb shows in-frame clones only, minus some. Here the sample spans approximately 6,100 clones, more than 40% being singletons. Study-level results: Limitations included a small, clinically heterogeneous cohort and limited sampling depth. Only a limited share of tissue TCRs appeared in blood or spleen.

The rearrangement joins TRBV16 to TRBJ2-1; 14 bases are a match to TRBD2. Source material: skin. The receptor comes from a female BALB/c mouse given C57BL/6 T cells with graft-versus-host disease after an allogeneic hematopoietic cell transplant. CDR3 protein: CASSRDWGGRAEQFF. CDR3 DNA, as far as it was read: TGTGCAAGCAGCAGGGACTGGGGGGGCCGGGCTGAGCAGTTC.